The T cell receptor beta chain under discussion was sequenced for a study of blood T cell repertoires in COVID-19. Some clones are missing from TCRdb's copy, which holds only in-frame ones; the method was immunoSEQ multiplex PCR. The table lists more than 300,000 clones, roughly 91% of them singletons. Deletions cut 2 bases from V and 0 bases from J, with 17 bases between. Germline-derived CDR1 and CDR2 are SNHLY and FYNNEI. This CDR3 is built from 17 residues. The sample taken for sequencing was PBMCs or T cells enriched from blood (not recorded which). This receptor was identified in a woman younger than 35 who had recovered from COVID-19. J is TRBJ2-7 and V is TRBV2, with D tentatively TRBD1 (5 bases). CDR3 coding DNA: TGTGCCAGCAGTGAATATCTCACAGGCGAAAGCTCCTACGAGCAGTACTTC. This translates into CASSEYLTGESSYEQYF.